This T cell receptor (beta chain) was documented in a study of T cell changes during pregnancy in multiple sclerosis. Clones were sequenced by immunoSEQ multiplex PCR, and TCRdb holds only the in-frame ones, with some missing. The sample shows 20,000 to 25,000 clones, 80% to 90% of them seen only once. V lost 5 bases to trimming and J lost 4 bases, with 15 bases between them. The length of the CDR3 is 14 residues. The germline gives CDR1 MNHEY, CDR2 SMNVEV (reference sequence). The source was CD8+ T cells from peripheral blood mononuclear cells, collected in the second trimester of pregnancy. This receptor was taken from a female donor in good health, enrolled as a control in a pregnancy study. V gene TRBV27 combines with J gene TRBJ2-7; D gene unclear. The CDR3 sequence: CASSPTRVPYEQYF. In nucleotides, the CDR3 is TGTGCCAGCAGTCCTACCCGGGTACCGTACGAGCAGTACTTC.